The 14 T cell receptor beta chains reported below all come from one sample, sequenced in a study of blood T cells in healthy people across ages (dated by TCRdb to the mid-2010s). Receptor amplification or capture employed 5' RACE. The data were produced on an Illumina HiSeq 2500. A second PCR of 7 to 11 cycles was run with a J-beta primer mix and a sample-barcoded 5' primer. TCRdb's own reprocessing of the public reads used fastp at Q25 and MiXCR and kept productive beta chains. When rows share a CDR3 protein, they turn into one entry using the most common DNA and genes. Recorded for this sample are 650,000 to 700,000 distinct CDR3 sequences; under 65% of them occurred a single time. The ten most abundant clones make up roughly 12% of the sample. The sequenced material came from blood. The receptors derive from a woman of 80 years or more in good health.

This clonotype was counted many times. The J gene is TRBJ2-1, the V gene TRBV20-1, with 14 bases identical to TRBD2. The CDR3 is 14 residues long. V trimming: 6 bases; J trimming: 10 bases; junction bases outside the gene matches: 8. CDR1 and CDR2 (germline): DFQATT, SNEGSKA (reference sequence). CDR3 loop: CSAQPGTSGREQFF. As DNA, the CDR3 is TGCAGTGCCCAACCCGGGACTAGCGGGAGAGAGCAGTTCTTC.

Ten or more counts support this clonotype. This chain joins TRBV12-3 or TRBV12-4 and TRBJ1-1; a possible D gene is TRBD1 (5 bases). Trimming left V 3 bases short and J 5 bases short, with 13 bases between. The CDR3 covers 14 residues. CDR3 nucleotides: TGTGCCAGCAGTTTTGAGGGGTTGGTGACTGAAGCTTTCTTT. Translating gives CASSFEGLVTEAFF.

The rearrangement uses TRBV28 and TRBJ1-1, with unresolved D. The CDR3 is 15 amino acids. The V end lost 2 bases, the J end lost 5 bases, and 15 bases lay between the germline ends. Germline CDR1 reads MDHEN; CDR2 reads SYDVKM. CDR3 nucleotides: TGTGCCAGCAGTTTACTCAGAGGTCACGTGACTGAAGCTTTCTTT. This sequence encodes CASSLLRGHVTEAFF.

The chain combines TRBV5-1 with TRBJ1-2; 7 nucleotides match TRBD1. V dropped 6 bases and J dropped 7; count of bases not matched to a gene: 12. The CDR3 contains 14 residues. Germline-derived CDR1 and CDR2 are SGHRS and YFSETQ. The DNA of the CDR3 is TGCGCCAGCAATATCCGTACAGGGGAGGGTGGCTACACCTTC. Amino acids: CASNIRTGEGGYTF.

This chain uses TRBV25-1 with TRBJ1-6, with 7 bases aligning to TRBD1. Germline assignment: CDR1 MGHDK and CDR2 SYGVNS. The CDR3 length is 14 residues. The J segment lost 8 bases and the V segment lost 7 bases, leaving 8 bases of the junction unmatched. CDR3 coding DNA: TGTGCCAGCAAAAGGGCCAGGGGGGATTCACCCCTCCACTTT. Amino acid sequence: CASKRARGDSPLHF.

This clonotype was seen once. The chain employs TRBV7-2 and TRBJ2-3, with 9 bases fitting TRBD1. The CDR3 has 16 amino acids. The V and J ends lost 4 bases and 4 bases, in that order; junction bases with no gene match: 9. The germline V gene encodes CDR1 SGHTA and CDR2 FQGNSA. CDR3 sequence: CASSSAGQGFADTQYF. The CDR3 nucleotides read TGTGCCAGCAGCTCAGCGGGACAGGGTTTCGCAGATACGCAGTATTTT.

The rearrangement uses TRBV12-3 or TRBV12-4 and TRBJ2-2; TRBD1 is a possible D gene (5 bases). CDR3 length: 13 amino acids. V lost 3 bases and J 6 bases, leaving 8 bases between the germline ends. The CDR3 DNA sequence: TGTGCCAGCAGTTTTAGGGGATCCGGGGAGCTGTTTTTT. It yields the protein CASSFRGSGELFF.

This clonotype was detected ten times or more. The chain joins TRBV5-1 to TRBJ2-5; 7 bases are shared with TRBD2. V was pared by 4 bases and J by 1 base, with 7 bases of the junction left unmatched. Germline V gene sequence: CDR1 SGHRS, CDR2 YFSETQ. The CDR3 is made up of 15 amino acids. CDR3 sequence: CASSGSGSVQETQYF. The CDR3 bases are TGCGCCAGCAGCGGTAGCGGGTCGGTCCAAGAGACCCAGTACTTC.

Many counts were recorded for this clonotype. V gene TRBV10-2 combines with J gene TRBJ2-1; 12 bases agree with TRBD2. V lost 8 bases to trimming and J lost 6 bases; unmatched junction nucleotides: 2. The CDR3 consists of 13 residues. Germline V gives CDR1 WSHSY, CDR2 SAAADI. The CDR3 region is CASGTSGPNEQFF. In nucleotides, the CDR3 is TGCGCCAGCGGGACTAGCGGGCCCAATGAGCAGTTCTTC.

The gene calls are TRBV6-1 and TRBJ1-5; D may be TRBD1 (5 bases). The V end lost 0 bases, the J end lost 0 bases, and 6 bases lay between the germline ends. The germline V gene encodes CDR1 MNHNS and CDR2 SASEGT. This CDR3 contains 15 residues. CDR3 in amino acids: CASSEAGGSNQPQHF. The CDR3, as DNA: TGTGCCAGCAGTGAAGCCGGGGGTAGCAATCAGCCCCAGCATTTT.

The chain joins TRBV7-3 to TRBJ2-2; D not certain. The CDR3 loop spans 16 amino acids. The V gene's germline CDR1 is SGHTA and CDR2 FQGTGA. The V end was cut by 1 base, the J end by 1 base, with 10 bases between. The CDR3 protein is CASSLMGPKNTGELFF. Here the CDR3 DNA reads TGTGCCAGCAGCTTAATGGGCCCTAAGAACACCGGGGAGCTGTTTTTT.

This sequence joins TRBV5-1 and TRBJ2-5, with TRBD2 matching 9 bases. This CDR3 comprises 15 residues. Per germline, CDR1 SGHRS and CDR2 YFSETQ. Trimming cost V 3 bases and J 11 bases; bases outside gene matches: 14. CDR3 sequence: CASSSGTSRVDEQYF. In DNA form, the CDR3 reads TGCGCCAGCAGCTCCGGGACTAGCAGGGTCGATGAGCAGTACTTC. Full variable domain (rest looked up from reference TRBV5-1 and TRBJ2-5): KAGVTQTPRYLIKTRGQQVTLSCSPISGHRSVSWYQQTPGQGLQFLFEYFSETQRNKGNFPGRFSGRQFSNSRSEMNVSTLELGDSALYLCASSSGTSRVDEQYFGPGTRLLVL.

In the case of this clonotype: One end of the junction is discordant with germline, which a read error may explain. The chain uses TRBV20-1 and TRBJ2-5, with TRBD2 matching over 7 bases. The CDR3 has 15 amino acids. The germline V gene has CDR1 DFQATT and CDR2 SNEGSKA (reference sequence). The CDR3 DNA reads TGCAGTGCTAGAACCGCTAGCGGCAACCAAGGGACCCAGTACTTC. Translation gives CSARTASGNQGTQYF.

In this sample, this clonotype turned up many times. The chain uses TRBV6-8 and TRBJ2-5; D gene unclear. Trimming shortened V by 10 bases and J by 0 bases, and 18 bases separated the two germline ends. The CDR3 is made up of 15 amino acids. The germline V gene encodes CDR1 MNHGY and CDR2 SAAAGT. CDR3 DNA sequence: TGTGCCACCACCCCTTGGCGACCGTACCAAGAGACCCAGTACTTC. Its protein is CATTPWRPYQETQYF.